The TCR beta chain under discussion was sequenced for a study of cytomegalovirus exposure and HLA in healthy donors (dated by TCRdb to the late 2010s). The study in broad terms: According to an earlier analysis of 450 to 650 of the donors, 200 million or so T cells yielded 90 million to 140 million unique TCR beta sequences and approximately 300 Gb of sequence data. Approximately 300 gigabases of sequencing data and around 90 million unique TCR sequences made up an early release that covered about 640 HLA-typed donors. Of the 398 genotyped donors, 75% to 85% were placed in the genetic ancestry cluster associated with self-reported Caucasian donors. The aim of the study was to test whether cataloging public T cell receptors could identify signatures of past pathogen exposure. Using immunosequencing, the study profiled T cell repertoires from around 680 subjects and related those repertoires to cytomegalovirus serostatus. Besides the first cohort of more than 650 subjects, a separate validation cohort made up of some 110 different subjects was used. To predict cytomegalovirus infection status, the study combined high-throughput TCR immunosequencing, statistical association of individual TCRs with disease status, and machine learning. A later analysis re-analyzed previously published TCR beta repertoires from roughly 690 donors and added high-resolution HLA genotyping to study TCR occurrence patterns. The later analysis used no new phenotypic data to find candidate immune exposures, relying instead on TCR beta sequences and their occurrence across donors. An earlier analysis of fewer than 700 of the donors applied high-throughput TCR beta sequencing to assess whether each TCR beta V gene segment acted as functional or pseudogenic. Donor age, sex, ethnicity and CMV serostatus were collected together with the repertoire data. Genome-wide SNP genotypes for about 55% of the 666 donors were used in a later genetic analysis, which treated that subset as a discovery cohort. Every discovery cohort repertoire had been produced on one sequencing platform. HLA typing covered class I and class II loci at four-digit resolution. Typing coverage varied by locus: about 629-640 donors for A, B, C, DRB1 and DQB1; approximately 500 for DQA1; more than 600 for DPA1; 450 to 480 for DPB1. Because of strong linkage in the cohort, roughly five DR-DQ haplotypes were treated as single units for association and clustering. Among 300 to 450 genotyped donors of the cohort, an average of about 240,000 unique TCR beta nucleotide sequences were sequenced per donor, roughly 20% of them non-productive. What the study reported, not specific to this receptor: The sequencing pipeline was judged likely to have produced a cluster of highly shared sequence variants as a technical artifact. In a later genetic analysis, fewer N-insertions in productive TCRs were reported among donors in an Asian-associated ancestry cluster than the approximately 710-donor mean. Because HLA typing was missing for some donors at each locus, association tests included only the typed subset. According to a later analysis, most CMV-associated TCR beta chains appeared to be HLA-restricted, and the HLA associations seemed to be driven largely by CMV exposure. Only TCR beta chains were sequenced in this cohort, and the absence of alpha or paired-chain data limited detectable features. Compared with equally common non-associated chains, HLA-associated TCR beta chains in a later analysis were more clonally expanded and had lower generation probabilities. According to a later analysis, TCR association rates differed among HLA loci, with DRB1 alleles showing the most associated TCRs and HLA-C alleles showing the fewest. In the study, about 150 TCR beta chains were listed as associated with cytomegalovirus. A further reported finding was that TCR beta sequences accurately predicted the HLA-A and HLA-B alleles for most subjects in the first cohort. Roughly 17 rarely observed V segments, including chromosome 9 orphons, were excluded from the earlier analysis of 550 to 700 of the donors because counts were too low. An earlier analysis of approximately 540 of the donors showed that most TCR beta V segments appeared in productive rearrangements either about 87% or about 30% of the time, which broadly matched IMGT annotations. Some IMGT-functional V segments, including TRBV6-2 and TRBV6-3, could not be distinguished by the 87-base-pair reads and were therefore excluded. Most TCR sequences were observed very rarely across donors, whereas some public TCRs were present in many individuals. In vitro tests confirmed that a few of the cytomegalovirus-associated TCR beta chains recognize cytomegalovirus antigens. CMV serostatus was the only immune exposure information available for the cohort. The classifier was reported to diagnose cytomegalovirus status with high specificity and sensitivity in both the original cohort and the validation cohort. In a later analysis, around 17,000 TCR beta sequences were associated with specific HLA alleles at a false discovery rate of 0.05. In a later genetic analysis, a missense DCLRE1C variant was associated with V-gene and J-gene trimming of TCR beta chains, and the association was replicated in an independent cohort. In a later analysis, several top co-occurrence clusters were reported to appear linked to parvovirus B19, influenza, CMV and Epstein-Barr virus. Linkage disequilibrium might explain the correlated functional status among segregating V segments, but an unknown experimental factor could not be excluded. When HLA alleles, especially DR and DQ, strongly co-occurred, attributing TCR associations to individual alleles was difficult. The authors suggested that the approach could potentially be generalized to other disease states and immunological phenotypes. Roughly uniform sequencing depth across donors was assumed in presence/absence analyses, although this assumption may not hold.

The cohort was made up of 666 healthy bone marrow donors. Cohort members were all nominally healthy when sampled, although unrecorded immune exposures were likely present. The donor tested CMV seropositive and was one of the 289 seropositive cohort members. A peripheral blood sample was provided by each donor, and peripheral blood mononuclear cells were used for TCR beta sequencing. Genomic DNA extraction from the blood cell samples was performed with the Qiagen DNeasy Blood Extraction Kit. The library was prepared using the immunoSEQ multiplex PCR assay. For the multiplex PCR, a mixture combining 60 forward primers for TCR Vbeta segments and 13 reverse primers for TCR Jbeta segments was used. A multiplex PCR assay on genomic DNA amplified the CDR3 region of rearranged TCR beta genes. The amplified TCR beta libraries were sequenced on the Illumina HiSeq System as 87-base-pair reads. Turning to the authors' computational methods: Across the 500 to 700 repertoires, a later analysis counted tens of millions of unique TCR beta chains, approximately 12 million of which were shared by at least two donors. Raw reads were error-corrected and collapsed into unique sequences with a nearest-neighbor algorithm that merged closely related sequences to remove PCR and sequencing errors. Alignment of CDR3 sequences to IMGT reference sequences was used to assign V, D and J gene segments. For a sequence to be retained, at least a six-nucleotide match to both a V gene segment and a J gene segment was required. A rearrangement counted as productive if the CDR3 had no stop codons and remained in frame with V and J, and every other rearrangement counted as non-productive. Following IMGT convention, CDR3 was defined as the stretch from the second conserved V-encoded cysteine up to the conserved J-encoded phenylalanine. The earlier analysis of 550 to 650 of the donors excluded any sequence lacking an unambiguous match to a single V gene segment. In an earlier analysis of approximately 610 of the donors, V segments were called functional above 56.7% productive rearrangements and were called segregating when the between-donor standard deviation exceeded 5%. To diagnose cytomegalovirus status from the catalog of TCR beta chain sequences, a statistical classification framework was built. In a later analysis, V and J genes were assigned by comparing TCR nucleotide sequences against IMGT/GENE-DB human TR gene sequences. The TCRdist pipeline was used in a later analysis to assign CDR3 sequences and most-parsimonious VDJ recombination scenarios. In a later analysis, every TCR beta chain was defined by the combination of its CDR3 amino acid sequence and its V-gene family, and reads without a unique V-gene family were dropped. In a later analysis, nearly 600 highly shared, low-generation-probability nucleotide sequences were removed to address suspected cross-contamination and a sequencing artifact. In a later analysis, a clonal expansion index for each public chain was calculated from normalized within-repertoire ranks of inferred template counts. In a later analysis, generation probabilities were computed using a VDJ recombination model fitted to out-of-frame rearrangements, and the results were checked against IGoR. In a later analysis, TCR-TCR, TCR-HLA and TCR-CMV co-occurrence was scored with hypergeometric tests, and a repertoire-size bias correction was applied to TCR pairs. In a later analysis, false discovery rates were estimated by permuting HLA or CMV assignments 20 times. A later analysis grouped co-occurring TCRs with DBSCAN, adding TCRdist sequence similarity when clustering within HLA-allele-positive subsets. Repertoires with fewer than 30,000 or more than 120,000 public chains, plus five repertoires with anomalous nucleotide sharing, were excluded from co-occurrence clustering. TCRdb retrieved this table from immuneACCESS and kept in-frame rearrangements only. Not all clones are present; in checked studies, unresolved V genes account for under half, and no reason is known for the remainder. That table is the source of V, J and clone size, and D and trimming were worked out from the DNA. The sample has some 150,000 clones on record, around 85% of them singletons. Around 4.3% of the sample goes to the ten largest clones.

The V and J ends are trimmed by 0 bases and 5 bases, leaving 9 bases between them. The CDR1 and CDR2 encoded by the germline V gene are SGHRS and YFSETQ. The CDR3 covers 13 residues, taking in both the cysteine and the phenylalanine. The CDR3 DNA has 39 bases and is translated from base 1. Details on this clone: Its antigen is not yet known. Base qualities are missing; no much larger clone stands one base away.

This chain joins TRBV5-1 to TRBJ2-7, with the D segment identity uncertain. The sample taken for sequencing was PBMCs. The TCR was taken from a man aged 40-49 years in good health and CMV-seropositive. Here is the DNA: TGCGCCAGCAGCTTGGGGCAGGTCAACGAGCAGTACTTC. This sequence encodes CASSLGQVNEQYF.